The source of this T cell receptor beta chain is a study of blood T cell repertoires in COVID-19. Study details: Some COVID-19 samples were acute and others convalescent; all came from the United States, Italy and Spain. Sources were T cells, B-cell-depleted T cells, or PBMCs; the material itself was cDNA or gDNA.

In the study's own analysis: It was from reference gene primer amplification that nucleated cell counts were estimated. TCRdb keeps only in-frame clones here, not all; method: immunoSEQ multiplex PCR. V and J calls and clone size are copied from that table; D and trimming were computed from the DNA. Among about 81,000 clones listed, 91% were seen once. This CDR3 contains 13 residues. Germline-derived CDR1 and CDR2 are SEHNR and FQNEAQ (reference sequence). Trimming shortened V by 2 bases and J by 4 bases, and 9 bases separated the two germline ends. This clone rates as medium-sized. The source material was peripheral blood. This chain links TRBV7-9 with TRBJ2-7; no firm D call. The origin of this receptor is a woman between 50 and 59 years old in a cohort sampled during active COVID-19. The CDR3 sequence is CASSLTGQYEQYF. The DNA of the CDR3 is TGTGCCAGCAGCTTAACTGGGCAGTACGAGCAGTACTTC.